The entry that follows covers one TCR beta chain sequence. Produced via immunoSEQ multiplex PCR; TCRdb's table is partial and in-frame only. This table has over a million clones, more than 95% appearing once. The data belong to a study of shared clonotypes between healthy human individuals. The source material was naive CD4+ T cells sorted from blood. As for subset: CD45RA+ positively selected. The sequence derives from a man aged 25-45 years in good health.

The DNA of the CDR3 is TGTGCCATCAGGGCGGGTTTTGACACTGAAGCTTTCTTT. Protein sequence: CAIRAGFDTEAFF. The chain couples TRBV10-3 to TRBJ1-1; D is undetermined. V lost 6 bases and J 3 bases, leaving 11 bases between the germline ends. Germline V gene sequence: CDR1 ENHRY, CDR2 SYGVKD. The CDR3 covers 13 residues.